This T cell receptor beta chain derives from a study of CD8 T cells in ankylosing spondylitis listed by TCRdb under 2017. Describing the broader study: T cell receptor beta repertoires were profiled in healthy donors and ankylosing spondylitis patients so that disease-linked TCR variants could be found. Samples of peripheral blood were taken, and for ankylosing spondylitis patients, synovial fluid was collected as well. The full study cohort comprised 25 or so ankylosing spondylitis patients and around 100 healthy donors. Overall study outcomes, separate from this receptor: Blood from ankylosing spondylitis patients appeared to be characterized by a TCR beta motif composed of eight highly homologous amino acid variants. Some of the motif variants had been reported before in the synovial fluid and blood of reactive arthritis patients, a finding that suggests common disease-initiation mechanisms. The disease-linked clones had a CD8+ phenotype and were found at relatively low frequencies in peripheral blood. According to the report, matched synovial fluid samples from ankylosing spondylitis patients were significantly enriched for the disease-linked clones.

Only a few counts were recorded for this clonotype. Its antigen is still unknown. Base qualities are not at hand, and no much larger clone is one base apart. The CDR3 starts with the cysteine, ends with the phenylalanine, and has 15 residues. Here the CDR3 DNA is all that survives: 45 bases in frame from base 1. Trimming removed 1 base from V and 2 bases from J; the gene matches leave 4 bases unexplained. According to the germline V gene, CDR1 reads MNHNS and CDR2 reads SASEGT. Sequencing instrument: Illumina HiSeq 2500. Quantitative 5'-RACE with molecular barcodes was the method used to prepare the TCR beta libraries. The authors' analysis ran thus. A new computational method, built on a probabilistic model of VDJ rearrangement, was used to identify disease-linked TCR variants. TCRdb reanalyzed the raw reads on its own, using fastp at Q25 for trimming and MiXCR for clone calling, and kept in-frame beta chains. CDR3 protein sequences are deduplicated, and each keeps its most common genes and DNA. These V and J calls are TCRdb output, not the study's own analysis. This sample holds around 430,000 distinct CDR3 sequences; roughly a sixth were observed only once. Together, the top ten hold 1% of the sample.

Rearrangement joined TRBV6-1 to TRBJ2-7, with 8 middle bases fitting TRBD1. The sequenced sample was blood, either unsorted or a sorted T cell fraction (not recorded which). The clonotype originates from a male donor with ankylosing spondylitis. CDR3 loop: CASSEGGTGTYEQYF. The nucleotides are TGTGCCAGCAGTGAAGGGGGGACAGGCACCTACGAGCAGTACTTC.